This passage covers 9 T cell receptor beta chains from one sample sequenced in a study of OX40 agonist ivuxolimab in advanced cancers. Here immunoSEQ multiplex PCR was the method, and the copy in TCRdb shows in-frame clones only, minus some. The sample comprises 95,000 to 150,000 clones, around 93% of which are singletons, and 0.15% to 0.17% rests with the top ten. Sequences were derived from CD4+ or CD8+ T cells sorted from blood, sampled in a trial of the OX40 agonist ivuxolimab. The receptors were gathered from an adult with an advanced solid tumor such as melanoma, head and neck, liver or kidney cancer.

This chain links TRBV6-5 with TRBJ1-4, with D unclear. CDR3 length: 12 amino acids. Deletions cut 4 bases from V and 8 bases from J, with 8 bases between. CDR1 is MNHEY, CDR2 SVGAGI, per germline. CDR3 in amino acids: CASSSTGEKLFF. Here the CDR3 DNA reads TGTGCCAGCAGTTCCACGGGGGAAAAACTGTTTTTT.

The chain combines TRBV5-1 with TRBJ1-1; no reliable D call. The length of the CDR3 is 14 residues. From germline, CDR1 is SGHRS and CDR2 YFSETQ. V was trimmed by 0 bases and J by 5 bases, leaving 11 bases between them. DNA of the CDR3: TGCGCCAGCAGCTTGGTTCCACCGGGGACTGAAGCTTTCTTT. It yields the protein CASSLVPPGTEAFF.

The genes are TRBV6-1 and TRBJ2-7; tentative D call: TRBD1 (5 bases). This CDR3 region has 15 residues. Germline V gene sequence: CDR1 MNHNS, CDR2 SASEGT. The V end was cut by 2 bases, the J end by 1 base, with 12 bases between. CDR3 sequence: CASSENRSPSYEQYF. CDR3 sequence (DNA): TGTGCCAGCAGTGAAAACAGGAGCCCTTCCTACGAGCAGTACTTC.

This chain joins TRBV6-6 and TRBJ2-3, with unresolved D. The V and J ends lost 0 bases and 3 bases respectively, with 7 bases between them. Germline CDR1 MNHNY, CDR2 SVGAGI (reference sequence). CDR3 size: 14 residues. In DNA form, the CDR3 reads TGTGCCAGCAGTTACTCGATGGCAACAGATACGCAGTATTTT. This gives the protein CASSYSMATDTQYF.

The chain couples TRBV5-5 to TRBJ2-7; 8 bases map to TRBD1. J lost 7 bases, V lost 4 bases, and 10 bases had no gene match. Looked up from germline, CDR1 is SGHKS and CDR2 is YYEKEE (reference sequence). CDR3 length: 14 amino acids. The CDR3 sequence: CASSERDRFLEQYF. In nucleotides, the CDR3 is TGTGCCAGCAGCGAACGGGACAGGTTTCTTGAGCAGTACTTC.

This chain connects TRBV4-1 to TRBJ2-3; the match to TRBD2 covers 9 bases. Germline V CDR1 and CDR2: MGHRA, YSYEKL. The CDR3 has 18 amino acids. Germline trimming cut 0 bases from V and 6 bases from J; bases unmatched to any gene: 13. CDR3 DNA: TGCGCCAGCAGCCAAGACCTTTCGGGGGCGGGGGGGCCCGATACGCAGTATTTT. Translating it yields CASSQDLSGAGGPDTQYF.

The chain links TRBV5-6 to TRBJ1-2, with no clear D. The V end lost 1 base, the J end lost 6 bases, and 4 bases lay between the germline ends. The germline V gene encodes CDR1 SGHDT and CDR2 YYEEEE. This CDR3 region has 11 residues. CDR3 in DNA: TGTGCCAGCAGCTTGAGGGATGGCTACACCTTC. It codes for CASSLRDGYTF.

The chain uses TRBV6-1 and TRBJ1-5; perhaps TRBD1 as D (5 bases). V was trimmed by 8 bases and J by 10 bases, leaving 18 bases between them. This CDR3 comprises 13 residues. The germline V gene encodes CDR1 MNHNS and CDR2 SASEGT. DNA of the CDR3: TGTGCCAGCGGGGCCGGCAGGAAGGTTCCCCAGCATTTT. It translates to CASGAGRKVPQHF.

This clone came up once. J is TRBJ2-2 and V is TRBV7-9; D is unclear. CDR1 and CDR2 from the germline V gene are SEHNR and FQNEAQ (reference sequence). The germline V and J ends were trimmed by 5 bases and 8 bases, with 6 bases remaining between them. CDR3 length: 11 amino acids. The chain's CDR3 is CASSPSGELFF. CDR3 in DNA: TGTGCCAGCAGCCCCTCTGGGGAGCTGTTTTTT. The full variable domain, rest sourced from reference TRBV7-9 and TRBJ2-2, is DTGVSQNPRHKITKRGQNVTFRCDPISEHNRLYWYRQTLGQGPEFLTYFQNEAQLEKSRLLSDRFSAERPKGSFSTLEIQRTEQGDSAMYLCASSPSGELFFGEGSRLTVL.